This passage covers 6 T cell receptor beta chains from one sample sequenced in a study of spatial heterogeneity in lung cancer. General study findings and limits: Higher tumor mutation counts went along with higher counts of expanded intratumoral alpha and beta TCRs.

Time point in this sample: sample taken at primary tumor resection. TCRdb re-called the 5' RACE reads with MiXCR, one entry per CDR3 protein. The sample records 1,500 or so distinct CDR3 sequences, 15% to 19% being singletons. For these receptors, no antigen is known. Sequencing was performed on lung tumor tissue, taken at surgery. All receptors derive from a male donor with early-stage non-small cell lung cancer.

This clonotype is labeled medium-sized. This beta chain came through as a stray read in a library set up for alpha chains, and its size says little. V and J are TRBV12-3 or TRBV12-4 and TRBJ2-1; D gene unclear. Trimming took off 5 bases at V and 10 bases at J, with 9 bases between the two ends. The CDR3 has 11 residues. DNA for the CDR3: TGTGCCAGCAGTCTACAAAAAGAGCAGTTCTTC. Translation: CASSLQKEQFF.

In this sample, this clonotype is large. A library made for alpha chains picked up this beta chain off target, so its size means little. This sequence joins TRBV6-5 and TRBJ2-5; D is tentatively TRBD1 or TRBD2 (6 bases each). The germline V gene encodes CDR1 MNHEY and CDR2 SVGAGI. V was pared by 6 bases and J by 9 bases, with 17 bases between. The CDR3 is 13 amino acids. CDR3 loop: CASSPGGARAQYF. In DNA form, the CDR3 reads TGTGCCAGCAGCCCCGGGGGCGCCCGGGCCCAGTACTTC.

Sample share makes this clonotype medium-sized (0.01 to 0.1%). For a library built for alpha chains, this beta chain is a stray read; little rests on its size. The chain couples TRBV7-9 to TRBJ1-4; 7 bases are a match to TRBD1. The CDR3 loop spans 15 amino acids. Germline CDR1 and CDR2: SEHNR and FQNEAQ (reference sequence). V lost 4 bases to trimming and J lost 7 bases; unmatched junction nucleotides: 9. The CDR3: CASSSQTGWAEKLFF. CDR3 bases: TGTGCCAGCAGCTCCCAGACAGGGTGGGCTGAAAAACTGTTTTTT.

On this clonotype: One base away lies a much larger clone, so this may be a sequencing read error. This beta chain is off target for a library built for alpha chains, so its abundance means little. The chain employs TRBV20-1 and TRBJ2-5; D is unresolved. There are 15 residues in the CDR3. CDR1 and CDR2 (germline): DFQATT, SNEGSKA (reference sequence). The V and J ends lost 0 bases and 2 bases respectively, with 13 bases between them. The CDR3 protein is CSARDMGLAQETQYF. In nucleotides, the CDR3 is TGCAGTGCTAGAGATATGGGTCTCGCTCAAGAGACCCAGTACTTC.

There are a few counts of this clonotype. This beta chain was picked up by a library intended for alpha chains and is off target, so its count carries little meaning. This chain uses TRBV5-1 with TRBJ2-3, with D maybe TRBD1 (6 bases). Germline V gives CDR1 SGHRS, CDR2 YFSETQ. Trimming removed 4 bases from V and 5 bases from J, with 11 bases in between. The CDR3 sequence is 13 residues long. This CDR3 reads CASSTQQGDTQYF. CDR3 DNA sequence: TGCGCCAGCAGCACCCAACAGGGAGATACGCAGTATTTT.

This clonotype was seen a single time. The library was prepared for alpha chains; this beta chain is a stray read, so its frequency means little. The V and J genes are TRBV7-7 and TRBJ2-5; D not resolved. Trimming took off 0 bases at V and 1 base at J, with 12 bases between the two ends. CDR1 and CDR2 from the germline V gene are SSHAT and FNYEAQ (reference sequence). This CDR3 contains 16 residues. This chain's CDR3 is CASSLATLLVQETQYF. CDR3 coding DNA: TGTGCCAGCAGCTTAGCCACCTTATTAGTCCAAGAGACCCAGTACTTC. Full variable domain (missing parts from reference TRBV7-7 and TRBJ2-5): GAGVSQSPRYKVTKRGQDVTLRCDPISSHATLYWYQQALGQGPEFLTYFNYEAQPDKSGLPSDRFSAERPEGSISTLTIQRTEQRDSAMYRCASSLATLLVQETQYFGPGTRLLVL.